These T cell receptor beta chains were read from a single sample in a study of response to subunit inactivated influenza vaccine. TCRdb reanalysed the RT-PCR reads using MiXCR and keeps one entry per CDR3 protein. The profile shows 600,000 to 700,000 distinct CDR3 sequences, roughly 15% of them singletons. The source was PBMCs from blood, collected 14 to 15 days before vaccination. The receptors shown here come from a man over 45 who received an inactivated influenza vaccine. Both conserved end residues are part of each CDR3. A D gene is named only where the DNA matches it firmly. Some rows have no size entry. The others give once, few or many, or a class for an expanded clone.

j_gene: TRBJ1-1
abundance: few
d_gene: TRBD1
v_gene: TRBV6-1
CDR3aa: CANSPLQGASTEAFF
CDR3nt: TGTGCCAACAGTCCCTTACAGGGGGCTAGCACTGAAGCTTTCTTT

j_gene: TRBJ2-7
abundance: few
d_gene: TRBD2
v_gene: TRBV7-2
CDR3aa: CASSSASGSSYEQYF
CDR3nt: TGTGCCAGCAGCTCCGCTAGCGGAAGCTCCTACGAGCAGTACTTC

j_gene: TRBJ2-1
abundance: many
d_gene: TRBD2
v_gene: TRBV20-1
CDR3aa: CSAAGLAGNEQFF
CDR3nt: TGCAGTGCCGCGGGACTAGCGGGTAATGAGCAGTTCTTC

j_gene: TRBJ2-6
abundance: .
d_gene: .
v_gene: TRBV4-3
CDR3aa: CASSQEGGLPSGANVLTF
CDR3nt: TGCGCCAGCAGCCAAGAAGGTGGACTGCCCTCTGGGGCCAACGTCCTGACTTTC

j_gene: TRBJ1-6
abundance: .
d_gene: .
v_gene: TRBV4-1
CDR3aa: CASSQETGLYSPLHF
CDR3nt: TGCGCCAGCAGCCAAGAAACGGGGCTTTATTCACCCCTCCACTTT

j_gene: TRBJ2-2
abundance: once
d_gene: TRBD1
v_gene: TRBV12-5
CDR3aa: CASGDGQVGTGELFF
CDR3nt: TGTGCTAGTGGCGACGGACAGGTGGGGACCGGGGAGCTGTTTTTT

j_gene: TRBJ2-7
abundance: few
d_gene: .
v_gene: TRBV7-6
CDR3aa: CASSSSPEQYF
CDR3nt: TGTGCCAGCAGCTCCTCCCCCGAGCAGTACTTC

j_gene: TRBJ2-7
abundance: few
d_gene: .
v_gene: TRBV6-5
CDR3aa: CASSYSSLGYEQYF
CDR3nt: TGTGCCAGCAGTTACTCAAGCCTGGGGTACGAGCAGTACTTC

j_gene: TRBJ2-7
abundance: .
d_gene: .
v_gene: TRBV6-2/TRBV6-3
CDR3aa: CASSSFRSGGVSYEQYF
CDR3nt: TGTGCCAGCAGTTCCTTTCGGTCAGGCGGTGTCTCCTACGAGCAGTACTTC

j_gene: TRBJ1-3
abundance: few
d_gene: .
v_gene: TRBV6-1
CDR3aa: CATYGRGGSGNTIYF
CDR3nt: TGTGCCACTTACGGAAGGGGGGGCTCTGGAAACACCATATATTTT

j_gene: TRBJ2-3
abundance: few
d_gene: TRBD1
v_gene: TRBV20-1
CDR3aa: CSARLPPGQGTDTQYF
CDR3nt: TGCAGTGCTAGGTTGCCCCCGGGACAGGGGACAGATACGCAGTATTTT

j_gene: TRBJ2-5
abundance: .
d_gene: .
v_gene: TRBV3-1
CDR3aa: CASSSRGTQYF
CDR3nt: TGTGCCAGCAGCTCGCGGGGGACCCAGTACTTC

j_gene: TRBJ1-2
abundance: few
d_gene: .
v_gene: TRBV4-3
CDR3aa: CASSQDLARNYGYTF
CDR3nt: TGCGCCAGCAGCCAAGATCTGGCCAGGAACTATGGCTACACCTTC

j_gene: TRBJ2-7
abundance: few
d_gene: TRBD2
v_gene: TRBV7-2
CDR3aa: CASSLARVSGGSLEQYF
CDR3nt: TGTGCCAGCAGCTTAGCACGGGTGAGCGGGGGATCCCTCGAGCAGTACTTC

j_gene: TRBJ2-3
abundance: .
d_gene: .
v_gene: TRBV2
CDR3aa: CASSETKYRTDTQYF
CDR3nt: TGTGCCAGCAGTGAAACGAAATATCGCACAGATACGCAGTATTTT

j_gene: TRBJ2-5
abundance: .
d_gene: .
v_gene: TRBV6-5
CDR3aa: CASSYSRAEQETQYF
CDR3nt: TGTGCCAGCAGTTACTCGAGGGCAGAACAAGAGACCCAGTACTTC

j_gene: TRBJ2-1
abundance: .
d_gene: .
v_gene: TRBV25-1
CDR3aa: CASTNILSGSSYNEQFF
CDR3nt: TGTGCCAGCACCAACATCCTTTCAGGGAGCTCCTACAATGAGCAGTTCTTC

j_gene: TRBJ2-1
abundance: many
d_gene: .
v_gene: TRBV29-1
CDR3aa: CSVGLQVSGNEQFF
CDR3nt: TGCAGCGTTGGCCTTCAGGTCAGCGGGAATGAGCAGTTCTTC

j_gene: TRBJ1-6
abundance: few
d_gene: .
v_gene: TRBV6-1
CDR3aa: CASRDGNSPLHF
CDR3nt: TGTGCCAGCAGGGACGGGAATTCACCCCTCCACTTT

j_gene: TRBJ2-3
abundance: .
d_gene: .
v_gene: TRBV30
CDR3aa: CAWSGGHPQYF
CDR3nt: TGTGCCTGGAGCGGGGGGCACCCGCAGTATTTT

j_gene: TRBJ2-6
abundance: .
d_gene: TRBD1
v_gene: TRBV12-3/TRBV12-4
CDR3aa: CASGGAGANVLTF
CDR3nt: TGTGCCTCAGGGGGCGCTGGGGCCAACGTCCTGACTTTC

j_gene: TRBJ1-4
abundance: .
d_gene: .
v_gene: TRBV12-3/TRBV12-4
CDR3aa: CASSLSAGVEKLFF
CDR3nt: TGTGCCAGCAGTTTATCCGCAGGGGTTGAAAAACTGTTTTTT

j_gene: TRBJ1-1
abundance: few
d_gene: .
v_gene: TRBV12-3/TRBV12-4
CDR3aa: CASSYTGFTEAFF
CDR3nt: TGTGCCAGCAGCTACACAGGGTTCACTGAAGCTTTCTTT

j_gene: TRBJ1-3
abundance: few
d_gene: TRBD1
v_gene: TRBV4-3
CDR3aa: CASSQGTGTVTSGNTIYF
CDR3nt: TGCGCCAGCAGCCAAGGAACCGGGACAGTAACCTCTGGAAACACCATATATTTT

j_gene: TRBJ2-5
abundance: few
d_gene: TRBD2
v_gene: TRBV20-1
CDR3aa: CSAKRTSGEETQYF
CDR3nt: TGCAGTGCCAAAAGGACTAGCGGGGAAGAGACCCAGTACTTC

j_gene: TRBJ2-2
abundance: many
d_gene: TRBD2
v_gene: TRBV10-3
CDR3aa: CAIGGLAGGPGELFF
CDR3nt: TGTGCCATCGGAGGACTAGCGGGGGGGCCCGGGGAGCTGTTTTTT

j_gene: TRBJ2-2
abundance: few
d_gene: .
v_gene: TRBV4-2
CDR3aa: CASSQDVRGRGNTGELFF
CDR3nt: TGTGCCAGCAGCCAAGATGTGAGAGGCAGGGGGAACACCGGGGAGCTGTTTTTT

j_gene: TRBJ2-5
abundance: .
d_gene: TRBD2
v_gene: TRBV18
CDR3aa: CASSPGTSGTEYF
CDR3nt: TGTGCCAGCTCACCCGGGACTAGCGGGACGGAGTACTTC

j_gene: TRBJ2-3
abundance: few
d_gene: TRBD1
v_gene: TRBV2
CDR3aa: CASSADRAMDTQYF
CDR3nt: TGTGCCAGCAGTGCGGACAGGGCCATGGATACGCAGTATTTT

j_gene: TRBJ2-6
abundance: .
d_gene: TRBD1
v_gene: TRBV9
CDR3aa: CASSPWDSSGANVLTF
CDR3nt: TGTGCCAGCAGCCCCTGGGACAGCTCTGGGGCCAACGTCCTGACTTTC

j_gene: TRBJ1-1
abundance: few
d_gene: .
v_gene: TRBV20-1
CDR3aa: CSAPRPGNTEAFF
CDR3nt: TGCAGTGCCCCTCGTCCGGGAAACACTGAAGCTTTCTTT

j_gene: TRBJ1-2
abundance: many
d_gene: .
v_gene: TRBV20-1
CDR3aa: CSAMAEVRHGYTF
CDR3nt: TGCAGTGCTATGGCGGAGGTTCGACATGGCTACACCTTC

j_gene: TRBJ1-1
abundance: .
d_gene: .
v_gene: TRBV9
CDR3aa: CASSSRHSYTEAFF
CDR3nt: TGTGCCAGCAGCTCCCGACATAGTTACACTGAAGCTTTCTTT

j_gene: TRBJ2-7
abundance: few
d_gene: .
v_gene: TRBV20-1
CDR3aa: CSAPSFDEQYF
CDR3nt: TGCAGTGCCCCCAGTTTCGACGAGCAGTACTTC

j_gene: TRBJ2-7
abundance: few
d_gene: .
v_gene: TRBV7-2
CDR3aa: CASSPPNVKGGEQYF
CDR3nt: TGTGCCAGCAGCCCCCCGAATGTAAAAGGGGGCGAGCAGTACTTC

j_gene: TRBJ1-5
abundance: few
d_gene: .
v_gene: TRBV27
CDR3aa: CASSWARDQPQHF
CDR3nt: TGTGCCAGCAGTTGGGCAAGGGATCAGCCCCAGCATTTT

j_gene: TRBJ2-3
abundance: few
d_gene: .
v_gene: TRBV29-1
CDR3aa: CSVDTGTSTDTQYF
CDR3nt: TGCAGCGTTGATACGGGTACTAGCACAGATACGCAGTATTTT

j_gene: TRBJ2-1
abundance: few
d_gene: .
v_gene: TRBV6-1
CDR3aa: CASSEMGVEQFF
CDR3nt: TGTGCCAGCAGTGAAATGGGGGTAGAGCAGTTCTTC

j_gene: TRBJ2-1
abundance: many
d_gene: TRBD2
v_gene: TRBV7-2
CDR3aa: CASSLLAGGSNEQFF
CDR3nt: TGTGCCAGCAGCCTATTAGCGGGGGGGTCAAATGAGCAGTTCTTC

j_gene: TRBJ1-1
abundance: few
d_gene: .
v_gene: TRBV28
CDR3aa: CASSLGGWAFVTEAFF
CDR3nt: TGTGCCAGCAGTTTAGGGGGGTGGGCTTTTGTCACTGAAGCTTTCTTT

j_gene: TRBJ1-2
abundance: .
d_gene: .
v_gene: TRBV20-1
CDR3aa: CSATLEGYGYTF
CDR3nt: TGCAGTGCTACACTTGAGGGGTATGGCTACACCTTC

j_gene: TRBJ2-1
abundance: .
d_gene: .
v_gene: TRBV30
CDR3aa: CAWSARIRYREQFF
CDR3nt: TGTGCCTGGAGCGCACGGATCCGCTACCGTGAGCAGTTCTTC

j_gene: TRBJ2-3
abundance: few
d_gene: TRBD2
v_gene: TRBV12-3/TRBV12-4
CDR3aa: CASSLSLGTRYDTQYF
CDR3nt: TGTGCCAGCAGTTTGTCCCTAGGGACTAGATACGATACGCAGTATTTT

j_gene: TRBJ2-7
abundance: .
d_gene: .
v_gene: TRBV7-4
CDR3aa: CASSSAWGYISYEQYF
CDR3nt: TGTGCCAGCAGCTCTGCCTGGGGGTATATCTCTTACGAGCAGTACTTC

j_gene: TRBJ1-5
abundance: many
d_gene: TRBD1
v_gene: TRBV6-1
CDR3aa: CASSKTGINQPQHF
CDR3nt: TGTGCCAGCAGTAAGACAGGGATCAATCAGCCCCAGCATTTT

j_gene: TRBJ2-3
abundance: .
d_gene: TRBD2
v_gene: TRBV20-1
CDR3aa: CSATLDSGIDTQYF
CDR3nt: TGCAGTGCTACCCTTGATAGCGGGATAGATACGCAGTATTTT

j_gene: TRBJ2-1
abundance: few
d_gene: TRBD1
v_gene: TRBV3-1
CDR3aa: CASSQHGTVGEQFF
CDR3nt: TGTGCCAGCAGCCAACACGGGACAGTCGGTGAGCAGTTCTTC

j_gene: TRBJ2-7
abundance: many
d_gene: TRBD1
v_gene: TRBV5-1
CDR3aa: CASSYGTGHYEQYF
CDR3nt: TGCGCCAGCAGCTACGGGACAGGGCACTACGAGCAGTACTTC

j_gene: TRBJ2-7
abundance: few
d_gene: .
v_gene: TRBV29-1
CDR3aa: CSVESPEELYEQYF
CDR3nt: TGCAGCGTTGAGAGTCCAGAAGAACTCTACGAGCAGTACTTC

j_gene: TRBJ2-7
abundance: .
d_gene: .
v_gene: TRBV4-2
CDR3aa: CASSQAQGPYEQYF
CDR3nt: TGTGCCAGCAGCCAAGCCCAGGGGCCCTACGAGCAGTACTTC

j_gene: TRBJ1-1
abundance: few
d_gene: TRBD1
v_gene: TRBV12-3/TRBV12-4
CDR3aa: CASSFAGQTNTEAFF
CDR3nt: TGTGCCAGCAGCTTTGCGGGACAGACGAACACTGAAGCTTTCTTT

j_gene: TRBJ2-6
abundance: many
d_gene: .
v_gene: TRBV7-8
CDR3aa: CASSSVVLGSGANVLTF
CDR3nt: TGTGCCAGCAGCTCCGTCGTTTTGGGGTCTGGGGCCAACGTCCTGACTTTC

j_gene: TRBJ2-3
abundance: few
d_gene: .
v_gene: TRBV3-1
CDR3aa: CASSQVVRDGDTQYF
CDR3nt: TGTGCCAGCAGCCAAGTAGTGCGGGATGGAGATACGCAGTATTTT